This T cell receptor beta chain was identified in a study of T cell repertoires in cytomegalovirus infection. This clonotype was recorded once. Its target is unknown. TCRdb reprocessed the reads with MiXCR, giving one entry per CDR3 protein. The sample holds under 300,000 distinct CDR3 sequences, 20% to 25% seen once. This CDR3 is 17 amino acids long. V was pared by 6 bases and J by 0 bases, with 11 bases of the junction left unmatched. Germline-derived CDR1 and CDR2 are MNHEY and SVGEGT. The sequence was collected from a human donor in good health (CMV status not recorded). Some clones in this sample may be carry-over from other donors' samples. This rearrangement joins TRBV6-2 or TRBV6-3 to TRBJ1-5; 7 bases agree with TRBD1. The sample here was cultured PBMCs, taken from culture after CMV antigen stimulation. The DNA for the CDR3 is TGTGCCAGCAGCCCCCCAGGCAGGGGGGTTAGCAATCAGCCCCAGCATTTT. Translation gives CASSPPGRGVSNQPQHF.